One sample yielded the 22 T cell receptor beta chains listed below, sequenced in a study of control samples from healthy donors and cancer patients. Profiled with immunoSEQ multiplex PCR; TCRdb holds only in-frame clones, not every one. The sample has about 79,000 clones, more than 85% seen once. Sequenced input: PBMCs. The receptors were sampled from a woman in her forties with lung cancer.

The chain is built from TRBV12-3 or TRBV12-4 and TRBJ1-5, with D unresolved. The CDR3 covers 12 residues. The V end lost 1 base, the J end lost 4 bases, and 2 bases lay between the germline ends. The CDR3 bases are TGTGCCAGCAGTTTAGAAAATCAGCCCCAGCATTTT. It encodes CASSLENQPQHF.

This chain links TRBV11-2 with TRBJ1-6; D unclear. The CDR3 is 16 residues long. V was cut by 4 bases and J by 3 bases, with 13 bases left in between. Germline lookup yields CDR1 SGHAT and CDR2 FQNNGV. The CDR3 DNA is TGTGCCAGCAGCTCGGGCTGGGATTACTATAATTCACCCCTCCACTTT. Translated, it gives CASSSGWDYYNSPLHF.

The chain carries TRBV24-1 and TRBJ2-1, with no clear D. Trimming cost V 5 bases and J 6 bases, with 13 bases left between them. This CDR3 contains 14 residues. Germline CDR1 is KGHDR and CDR2 is SFDVKD. The CDR3 reads CATSGAGSSNEQFF. The CDR3 DNA reads TGTGCCACCAGTGGGGCCGGTAGCAGCAATGAGCAGTTCTTC.

CDR3 nucleotide sequence: TGTGCCAGCAGTTATTCCGGGACGGTCTATGGCTACACCTTC. Amino acid sequence: CASSYSGTVYGYTF. The chain joins TRBV6-6 to TRBJ1-2, with D tentatively TRBD1 (5 bases). This CDR3 region has 14 residues. The germline CDR1 and CDR2 sequences are MNHNY and SVGAGI (reference sequence). Trimming shortened V by 3 bases and J by 4 bases, and 12 bases separated the two germline ends.

Here the CDR3 DNA reads TGCGCCAGCAGGGACAGGGGGACCACTGAAGCTTTCTTT. Residues: CASRDRGTTEAFF. The rearrangement uses TRBV5-1 and TRBJ1-1; 10 bases agree with TRBD1. The CDR3 contains 13 residues. Germline V gene lookup returns CDR1 SGHRS and CDR2 YFSETQ. Trimming cost V 5 bases and J 4 bases; bases outside gene matches: 2.

The chain combines TRBV7-2 with TRBJ1-1, with TRBD1 as a possible D gene (5 bases). The germline gives CDR1 SGHTA, CDR2 FQGNSA. V was cut by 5 bases and J by 0 bases, with 7 bases left in between. This CDR3 region has 13 residues. CDR3 nucleotide sequence: TGTGCCAGCAGCCGGACATTGAACACTGAAGCTTTCTTT. It is translated as CASSRTLNTEAFF.

This chain connects TRBV28 to TRBJ2-3; D assignment may be TRBD1 or TRBD2 (6 bases each). CDR3 length equals 14 residues. The germline gives CDR1 MDHEN, CDR2 SYDVKM. Trimming took off 3 bases at V and 1 base at J, with 8 bases between the two ends. This CDR3 reads CASSLEGGTDTQYF. The CDR3 DNA reads as TGTGCCAGCAGTTTGGAGGGGGGCACAGATACGCAGTATTTT.

The chain uses TRBV27 and TRBJ1-6; 7 nucleotides align to TRBD1. From germline, CDR1 is MNHEY and CDR2 SMNVEV (reference sequence). V was pared by 3 bases and J by 10 bases, with 3 bases of the junction left unmatched. The CDR3 runs 13 residues. CDR3 loop: CASSFDRESPLHF. In DNA form, the CDR3 reads TGTGCCAGCAGTTTCGACAGGGAATCACCCCTCCACTTT.

This clone was observed a single time. The chain links TRBV9 to TRBJ2-5; D may match TRBD1 or TRBD2 (7 bases each). The germline V gene encodes CDR1 SGDLS and CDR2 YYNGEE. Trimming left V 0 bases short and J 1 base short, with 16 bases between. There are 17 residues in the CDR3. The CDR3 is CASSVEGAGASQETQYF. The CDR3 DNA reads as TGTGCCAGCAGCGTAGAGGGGGCGGGGGCCAGCCAAGAGACCCAGTACTTC. Using reference TRBV9 and TRBJ2-5 for the parts outside the CDR3, the full variable domain is DSGVTQTPKHLITATGQRVTLRCSPRSGDLSVYWYQQSLDQGLQFLIQYYNGEERAKGNILERFSAQQFPDLHSELNLSSLELGDSALYFCASSVEGAGASQETQYFGPGTRLLVL.

The chain is built from TRBV11-3 and TRBJ2-1, with 8 bases lining up with TRBD2. There are 15 residues in the CDR3. The ends lost 4 bases at V and 4 bases at J; junction bases unmatched: 6. The germline V gene has CDR1 SGHNT and CDR2 YENEEA. CDR3 protein: CASSSIAGRYNEQFF. The CDR3 coding sequence is TGTGCCAGCAGCTCCATAGCGGGGAGGTACAATGAGCAGTTCTTC.

This rearrangement joins TRBV6-5 to TRBJ1-4; D unresolved. Trimming shortened V by 6 bases and J by 5 bases, and 1 base separated the two germline ends. CDR3 length equals 10 residues. Looked up from germline, CDR1 is MNHEY and CDR2 is SVGAGI. CDR3 sequence reads: CASSNEKLFF. The CDR3 DNA sequence: TGTGCCAGCAGCAATGAAAAACTGTTTTTT.

This chain joins TRBV27 and TRBJ2-5, with D unresolved. This CDR3 region has 14 residues. Per the germline V gene, CDR1 is MNHEY and CDR2 is SMNVEV (reference sequence). Trimming took off 6 bases at V and 1 base at J, with 12 bases between the two ends. CDR3 amino acids: CASRPTQIQETQYF. CDR3 in DNA: TGTGCCAGCAGACCCACACAAATCCAAGAGACCCAGTACTTC.

This clone was recorded once. This chain joins TRBV11-3 and TRBJ2-7, with unresolved D. V lost 8 bases, J lost 4 bases, and 12 bases lay in between. Germline loops: CDR1 SGHNT, CDR2 YENEEA. This CDR3 has 12 amino acids. In nucleotides, the CDR3 is TGTGCCAGCCGCCTGCCCGGGTACGAGCAGTACTTC. Translation: CASRLPGYEQYF.

This chain connects TRBV6-5 to TRBJ1-1; D possibly corresponds to TRBD1 (5 bases). Trimming took off 10 bases at V and 4 bases at J, with 22 bases between the two ends. The CDR3 is 15 residues long. CDR1 and CDR2 (germline): MNHEY, SVGAGI. The CDR3: CATSTPGLGGTEAFF. The CDR3 DNA reads as TGTGCCACCTCTACCCCGGGACTTGGGGGCACTGAAGCTTTCTTT.

The genes are TRBV6-4 and TRBJ1-1; TRBD1 aligns across 7 bases. V dropped 6 bases and J dropped 4; count of bases not matched to a gene: 5. The CDR3 runs 13 residues. Germline V gene data show CDR1 as MRHNA and CDR2 as SNTAGT. In nucleotides, the CDR3 is TGTGCCAGCAGGAGGGGGCTTGGCACTGAAGCTTTCTTT. Protein product: CASRRGLGTEAFF.

The CDR3 protein is CASRAAGNEKLFF. Here the CDR3 DNA reads TGTGCCAGCAGAGCCGCGGGTAACGAAAAACTGTTTTTT. This chain joins TRBV6-5 and TRBJ1-4; D is ambiguous. This CDR3 has 13 amino acids. V was trimmed by 6 bases and J by 8 bases, leaving 13 bases between them. CDR1 is MNHEY, CDR2 SVGAGI, per germline.

The genes are TRBV25-1 and TRBJ1-1, with 9 bases lining up with TRBD1. V trimming: 8 bases; J trimming: 11 bases; junction bases outside the gene matches: 12. The CDR3 loop spans 13 amino acids. CDR1 is MGHDK and CDR2 is SYGVNS in the germline V gene. CDR3 bases: TGTGCCAGCCGAGACAGGGGGGATGAAGTTGCTTTCTTT. This encodes CASRDRGDEVAFF.

This clone occurred once. In DNA form, the CDR3 reads TGCGCCAGCAGCTTGCAGTTTCCGAACACTGAAGCTTTCTTT. Amino acids: CASSLQFPNTEAFF. The chain is built from TRBV5-1 and TRBJ1-1; no reliable D call. Trimming cost V 1 base and J 1 base, with 8 bases left between them. The CDR3 extends over 14 amino acids. Germline loops: CDR1 SGHRS, CDR2 YFSETQ.

The chain carries TRBV28 and TRBJ1-6; maybe TRBD1 (5 bases). V dropped 6 bases and J dropped 7 bases, with 16 bases sitting between them. The CDR3 consists of 15 residues. Germline lookup yields CDR1 MDHEN and CDR2 SYDVKM. The CDR3 loop is CASSSGYSKNSPLHF. The CDR3 bases are TGTGCCAGCAGCTCAGGGTATAGCAAAAATTCACCCCTCCACTTT.

The J gene is TRBJ2-7, the V gene TRBV7-9; TRBD1 agrees at 8 bases. With 5 bases clipped from V and 4 bases from J, the junction kept 7 bases outside the gene matches. Germline V gives CDR1 SEHNR, CDR2 FQNEAQ (reference sequence). The CDR3 consists of 14 residues. CDR3 sequence reads: CASSGGTGRYEQYF. The CDR3 coding sequence is TGTGCCAGCAGCGGAGGGACAGGTAGATACGAGCAGTACTTC.

This clone was seen once. The DNA of the CDR3 is TGCAGCGTTCTGGACAGGGCAGATGGCTACACCTTC. Residues: CSVLDRADGYTF. The V call is TRBV29-1, the J call TRBJ1-2; 8 nucleotides agree with TRBD1. Per germline, CDR1 SQVTM and CDR2 ANQGSEA. This CDR3 is 12 amino acids long. V lost 5 bases, J lost 6 bases, and 5 bases stayed unmatched.

The CDR3 sequence: CASSRQPGGAAYGYTF. The CDR3 DNA reads as TGTGCCAGCAGCAGACAACCAGGGGGTGCGGCCTATGGCTACACCTTC. The chain recombines TRBV7-2 with TRBJ1-2; the match to TRBD1 covers 7 bases. The CDR3 length is 16 residues. Trimming cost V 5 bases and J 4 bases; bases outside gene matches: 13. Germline values: CDR1 SGHTA, CDR2 FQGNSA.